A selection of T cell receptor beta chains follows, all from one sample in a study of T cells in Graves' hyperthyroidism and ophthalmopathy. TCRdb itself ran the multiplex PCR reads through MiXCR, one entry per CDR3 protein. Found here are approximately 620,000 distinct CDR3 sequences, roughly 13% of them singletons; the top ten hold approximately 5.7%. Sequencing was carried out using blood. The source of these receptors is a woman aged 25 to 45 with Graves' hyperthyroidism that later progressed to Graves' ophthalmopathy. Each CDR3 is given with its conserved first and last residue. The D gene is left open where the match is weak. Size is omitted from some rows. Given values are once, few, many or a class for expanded clones.

size,V,D,J,CDR3,DNA
.,TRBV10-2,.,TRBJ2-3,CASSHSGPTDTQYF,TGCGCCAGCAGCCACTCAGGGCCCACAGATACGCAGTATTTT
.,TRBV12-3/TRBV12-4,TRBD1,TRBJ2-4,CASSFGTAAKNIQYF,TGTGCCAGCAGTTTTGGGACAGCGGCCAAAAACATTCAGTACTTC
many,TRBV10-3,.,TRBJ2-7,CAISDLYYSEQYF,TGTGCCATCAGTGACCTTTACTATTCCGAGCAGTACTTC
many,TRBV2,TRBD2,TRBJ2-5,CASTKGLAGFQETQYF,TGTGCCAGCACCAAGGGGCTAGCGGGTTTCCAAGAGACCCAGTACTTC
.,TRBV9,.,TRBJ2-7,CASSARSEPYEQYF,TGTGCCAGCAGCGCACGTAGCGAGCCCTACGAGCAGTACTTC
many,TRBV11-2,.,TRBJ2-5,CASSLLPKVETQYF,TGTGCCAGCAGCCTATTGCCCAAAGTTGAGACCCAGTACTTC
many,TRBV20-1,TRBD1,TRBJ1-1,CSASSPEQGDTEAFF,TGCAGTGCTAGTTCGCCAGAGCAGGGGGACACTGAAGCTTTCTTT
many,TRBV7-8,TRBD1,TRBJ2-1,CASSWDRDDEQFF,TGTGCCAGCAGCTGGGACAGGGATGATGAGCAGTTCTTC
.,TRBV20-1,.,TRBJ1-1,CSARDYGTPNTEAFF,TGCAGTGCTAGAGATTATGGGACACCGAACACTGAAGCTTTCTTT
many,TRBV7-8,.,TRBJ1-1,CASSSWNVQGVTEAFF,TGTGCCAGCAGCTCATGGAATGTCCAGGGTGTCACTGAAGCTTTCTTT
many,TRBV18,TRBD1,TRBJ1-2,CASSPGQEGYGYTF,TGTGCCAGCTCACCAGGACAGGAAGGCTATGGCTACACCTTC
.,TRBV18,TRBD1,TRBJ1-2,CGSSPGQANRSTF,TGTGGCAGCTCACCGGGACAGGCGAACCGATCGACCTTC
many,TRBV18,.,TRBJ2-1,CASSENINELINEQFF,TGTGCCAGCTCCGAAAACATCAATGAACTTATCAATGAGCAGTTCTTC
.,TRBV2,.,TRBJ1-5,CASRRRGGQPQHF,TGTGCCAGCAGGCGGAGGGGAGGACAGCCCCAGCATTTT
many,TRBV6-5,TRBD2,TRBJ2-5,CASSYWGGRGETQYF,TGTGCCAGCAGTTACTGGGGGGGACGGGGAGAGACCCAGTACTTC
few,TRBV6-1,.,TRBJ1-2,CAIRGGHYGYTF,TGTGCCATTAGAGGTGGGCACTATGGCTACACCTTC